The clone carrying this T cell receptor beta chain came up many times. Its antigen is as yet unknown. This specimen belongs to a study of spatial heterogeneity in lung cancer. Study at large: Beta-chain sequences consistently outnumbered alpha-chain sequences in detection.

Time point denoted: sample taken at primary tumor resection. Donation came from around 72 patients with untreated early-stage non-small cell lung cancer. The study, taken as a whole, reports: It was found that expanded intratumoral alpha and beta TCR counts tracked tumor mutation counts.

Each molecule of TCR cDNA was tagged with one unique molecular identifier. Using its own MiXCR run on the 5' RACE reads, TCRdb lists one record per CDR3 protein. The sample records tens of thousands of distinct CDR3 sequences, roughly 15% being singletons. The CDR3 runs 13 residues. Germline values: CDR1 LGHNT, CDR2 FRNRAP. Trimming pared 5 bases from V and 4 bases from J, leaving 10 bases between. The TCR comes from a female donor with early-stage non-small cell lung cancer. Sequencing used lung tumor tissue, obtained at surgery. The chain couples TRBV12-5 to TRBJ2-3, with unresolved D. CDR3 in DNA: TGTGCTAGTGGTACCTCGGAGTCAGATACGCAGTATTTT. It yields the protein CASGTSESDTQYF.